This is a list of T cell receptor beta chains from one sample in a study of blood T cell repertoires in COVID-19. The assay was immunoSEQ multiplex PCR, and TCRdb's table has in-frame clones only and misses some. The data hold 250,000 to 350,000 clones, with 85% to 90% observed a single time. The sample taken for sequencing was peripheral blood. These receptors were taken from a woman aged 45-59 years with COVID-19, enrolled during active disease. The CDR3 runs from the conserved cysteine through the conserved F or W. A D gene is named only where the DNA matches it firmly. Some rows have no size entry. The others give once, few or many, or a class for an expanded clone.

d_call	v_call	clone_size	j_call	cdr3_nt	cdr3_aa
TRBD1	TRBV7-9	NA	TRBJ1-1	TGTGCCAGCAGCTCTCCGGGACAGGCCCAAGCTTTCTTT	CASSSPGQAQAFF
TRBD1	TRBV2	NA	TRBJ2-1	TGTGCCAGCAGGCAGGGGGCCTCCTACAATGAGCAGTTCTTC	CASRQGASYNEQFF
NA	TRBV10-2	NA	TRBJ2-7	TGCGCCAGCAGTGGTGGCGGCTACGAGCAGTACTTC	CASSGGGYEQYF
TRBD2	TRBV7-9	NA	TRBJ2-7	TGTGCCAGCAGCTTAACAAGGACTAGCGGGGCAAGCTACGAGCAGTACTTC	CASSLTRTSGASYEQYF
NA	TRBV14	NA	TRBJ2-6	TGTGCCAGCAGTAGGAGGGCCGGCACCGGGGCCAACGTCCTGACTTTC	CASSRRAGTGANVLTF
NA	TRBV18	few	TRBJ2-7	TGTGCCAGCTCACCCCTAACAATGGGAGGTTCCTACGAGCAGTACTTC	CASSPLTMGGSYEQYF
TRBD1	TRBV5-1	NA	TRBJ2-5	TGCGCCAGCAGCAGGGGGACAGCTAAAGAGACCCAGTACTTC	CASSRGTAKETQYF
TRBD2	TRBV11-3	NA	TRBJ2-1	TGTGCCAGCAGCCCCCTAGCGGGAGGGGCGCATGAGCAGTTCTTC	CASSPLAGGAHEQFF
NA	TRBV25-1	once	TRBJ2-2	TGTGCCAGCAGTGAAATTGGGGAGACCGGGGAGCTGTTTTTT	CASSEIGETGELFF
NA	TRBV18	NA	TRBJ1-4	TGTGCCAGCTCACCGACAGGCCTTAATGAAAAACTGTTTTTT	CASSPTGLNEKLFF
TRBD2	TRBV27	once	TRBJ2-1	TGTGCCAGCAGGCCCGCAGGGCTAGCGGGAGCAACCGGGTACAATGAGCAGTTCTTC	CASRPAGLAGATGYNEQFF
NA	TRBV18	NA	TRBJ2-7	TGTGCCAGCTCACCAACCCGAACAGGTACCTCCTACGAGCAGTACTTC	CASSPTRTGTSYEQYF
TRBD1	TRBV30	once	TRBJ1-1	TGTGCCTGTACAGGGGGCTTTCGTCACACTGAAGCTTTCTTT	CACTGGFRHTEAFF
NA	TRBV10-3	NA	TRBJ1-3	TGTGCCATCAGTGAGAGCGCGAGCTCTGGAAACACCATATATTTT	CAISESASSGNTIYF
NA	TRBV29-1	NA	TRBJ2-1	TGCAGCGTTGTGTACAATAAGCGGAAATACAATGAGCAGTTCTTC	CSVVYNKRKYNEQFF
TRBD1	TRBV19	NA	TRBJ1-1	TGTGCCAGTAAGGAGAGGGACAGGGGGGTTGGAGCTTTCTTT	CASKERDRGVGAFF
TRBD2	TRBV15	NA	TRBJ2-3	TGTGCCACCAGCAGCCCTTTAGCGGGACCCACAGATACGCAGTATTTT	CATSSPLAGPTDTQYF
TRBD1	TRBV12-3/TRBV12-4	NA	TRBJ2-1	TGTGCCACCTCAACAGGGGGACATGAGCAGTTCTTC	CATSTGGHEQFF
NA	TRBV6-6	NA	TRBJ2-1	TGTGCCAGCAGTTATTCAACGGGCTCCTACAATGAGCAGTTCTTC	CASSYSTGSYNEQFF
NA	TRBV5-1	NA	TRBJ2-1	TGCGCCAGCAGCCCACGGGGGGCTGAGCAGTTCTTC	CASSPRGAEQFF
TRBD1	TRBV10-3	NA	TRBJ1-2	TGTGCCATCAGCCCGGGACAGGGGGCTTTCACTGGCTACACCTTC	CAISPGQGAFTGYTF
NA	TRBV5-4	NA	TRBJ1-2	TGTGCCAGCAGCTTGGAAGACAGTTTGGATGGCTACACCTTC	CASSLEDSLDGYTF
NA	TRBV29-1	NA	TRBJ2-1	TGCAGCGTTTTAGGGGGCTCCTACAATGAGCAGTTCTTC	CSVLGGSYNEQFF
TRBD1	TRBV20-1	NA	TRBJ2-4	TGCAGTGCTAGTGGGACAGGGAACATTCAGTACTTC	CSASGTGNIQYF
NA	TRBV23-1	few	TRBJ2-5	TGCGCCAGCAGTCAATCTCCAGGGAATGAGACCCAGTACTTC	CASSQSPGNETQYF
TRBD1	TRBV12-3/TRBV12-4	NA	TRBJ1-2	TGTGCCAGCAGAATACAGGGGACCTATGGCTACACCTTC	CASRIQGTYGYTF
NA	TRBV18	NA	TRBJ1-2	TGTGCCAGCTCACCTACAACTCAGGGGTACGCAAATGGCTACACCTTC	CASSPTTQGYANGYTF
TRBD1	TRBV12-5	NA	TRBJ1-2	TGTGCTAGTGGTTTGGTGCCCTCGTGGGACAGGGCGTATGGCTACACCTTC	CASGLVPSWDRAYGYTF
NA	TRBV15	NA	TRBJ1-5	TGTGCCACCAGCAGAGAACCCCAGAGCAATCAGCCCCAGCATTTT	CATSREPQSNQPQHF
NA	TRBV5-4	NA	TRBJ2-5	TGTGCCAGCAGCTCAGGGGGGTGGGAGACCCAGTACTTC	CASSSGGWETQYF
NA	TRBV27	NA	TRBJ1-2	TGTGCCAGCAGTCTTCGACAGTGGACGGATGGCTACACCTTC	CASSLRQWTDGYTF
TRBD2	TRBV24-1	NA	TRBJ2-2	TGTGCCACCAGTGATCAGGGACTAGCAGAGTCCACCGGGGAGCTGTTTTTT	CATSDQGLAESTGELFF
TRBD1	TRBV18	NA	TRBJ1-3	TGTGCCAGCCAGGACTCGACAGGGCGGGACACCATATATTTT	CASQDSTGRDTIYF
NA	TRBV10-1	NA	TRBJ2-1	TGCGCCAGTGGACAGTATTACAATGAGCAGTTCTTC	CASGQYYNEQFF
NA	TRBV3-1/TRBV3-2	once	TRBJ2-3	TGTGCCAGCAGCCTAACAGAGAATACGCAGTATTTT	CASSLTENTQYF
TRBD2	TRBV7-8	NA	TRBJ2-1	TGTGCCAGCAGCATAGAGCGGGAGAGGGGCAATGAGCAGTTCTTC	CASSIERERGNEQFF